What follows are 25 T cell receptor beta chains derived from one specimen sequenced in a study of OX40 agonist ivuxolimab in advanced cancers. Here immunoSEQ multiplex PCR was the method, and the copy in TCRdb shows in-frame clones only, minus some. The profile shows under 50,000 clones, 65% to 85% of them singletons. The source material was CD4+ or CD8+ T cells sorted from blood, sampled in a trial of the OX40 agonist ivuxolimab. The receptor set was obtained from an adult with an advanced solid tumor such as melanoma, head and neck, liver or kidney cancer.

The chain is built from TRBV11-3 and TRBJ1-5, with D tentatively TRBD1 (5 bases). CDR3 size: 18 residues. CDR1 is SGHNT, CDR2 YENEEA, per germline. V shed 7 bases and J shed 6 bases, with 28 bases lying between them. As DNA, the CDR3 is TGTGCCAGCAATAACCCGGGGCAGGGTTTTGTCAATCGTCAGCCCCAGCATTTT. Amino acids: CASNNPGQGFVNRQPQHF. Using reference TRBV11-3 and TRBJ1-5 for the parts outside the CDR3, the full variable domain is EAGVVQSPRYKIIEKKQPVAFWCNPISGHNTLYWYLQNLGQGPELLIRYENEEAVDDSQLPKDRFSAERLKGVDSTLKIQPAELGDSAVYLCASNNPGQGFVNRQPQHFGDGTRLSIL.

The chain combines TRBV30 with TRBJ2-7, with TRBD1 matching over 7 bases. The germline gives CDR1 GTSNPN, CDR2 SVGIG (reference sequence). After removal of 3 bases from V and 2 bases from J, the junction contained 10 bases not matched to a gene. This CDR3 is 15 amino acids long. In DNA, the CDR3 is TGTGCCTGGAGGCCCGGGACAGCGATTCCCTACGAGCAGTACTTC. It is translated as CAWRPGTAIPYEQYF.

The chain is built from TRBV30 and TRBJ2-7, with a weak D call TRBD2 (6 bases). The CDR3 length is 15 residues. Per the germline V gene, CDR1 is GTSNPN and CDR2 is SVGIG (reference sequence). Trimming left V 2 bases short and J 3 bases short, with 17 bases between. In DNA form, the CDR3 reads TGTGCCTGGAGTAGGGGACTCCCCGGGGACTACGAGCAGTACTTC. Translating gives CAWSRGLPGDYEQYF.

This clone came up a few times. This rearrangement joins TRBV7-9 to TRBJ2-3; the match to TRBD2 covers 15 bases. The germline V gene encodes CDR1 SEHNR and CDR2 FQNEAQ (reference sequence). Losses at the gene ends were 4 bases for V and 2 bases for J; bases not matched to a gene: 4. The length of the CDR3 is 17 residues. CDR3 residues: CASSSWTSGRATDTQYF. CDR3 coding DNA: TGTGCCAGCAGCTCTTGGACTAGCGGGAGGGCCACAGATACGCAGTATTTT.

This chain joins TRBV10-3 and TRBJ2-7; D is undetermined. This CDR3 has 15 residues. The V end lost 6 bases, the J end lost 0 bases, and 15 bases lay between the germline ends. The germline gives CDR1 ENHRY, CDR2 SYGVKD. Written as DNA, the CDR3 is TGTGCCATCAGCACTACCCGCGGAGACTCCTACGAGCAGTACTTC. Its translation is CAISTTRGDSYEQYF.

V usage is TRBV5-1 and J usage is TRBJ1-1, with D perhaps TRBD1 (5 bases). There are 16 residues in the CDR3. Per the germline V gene, CDR1 is SGHRS and CDR2 is YFSETQ. The germline V and J ends were trimmed by 2 bases and 4 bases, with 18 bases remaining between them. For the CDR3, the DNA is TGCGCCAGCAGCTTCGGAGGGTCTGGGGGAAGCACTGAAGCTTTCTTT. It yields the protein CASSFGGSGGSTEAFF. The full variable domain, its missing parts supplied by reference TRBV5-1 and TRBJ1-1, is KAGVTQTPRYLIKTRGQQVTLSCSPISGHRSVSWYQQTPGQGLQFLFEYFSETQRNKGNFPGRFSGRQFSNSRSEMNVSTLELGDSALYLCASSFGGSGGSTEAFFGQGTRLTVV.

The V call is TRBV5-6, the J call TRBJ2-7; D assignment may be TRBD1 or TRBD2 (6 bases each). The V gene's germline CDR1 is SGHDT and CDR2 YYEEEE. The CDR3 consists of 14 residues. Trimming took 5 bases from V and 3 from J, leaving 15 bases between them. The CDR3 spells CASRPKGGHYEQYF. CDR3 bases: TGTGCCAGCAGGCCTAAGGGGGGACACTACGAGCAGTACTTC.

As regards this clone: One end of the junction does not line up with germline, which may come from a read error. The chain employs TRBV29-1 and TRBJ1-2; D gene ambiguous. This CDR3 region has 13 residues. Per germline, CDR1 SQVTM and CDR2 ANQGSEA. The CDR3 loop is CNVQGKWGYGYTF. CDR3 DNA: TGCAACGTTCAAGGGAAGTGGGGCTATGGCTACACCTTC. Looking up the rest from reference TRBV29-1 and TRBJ1-2 gives the full variable domain: SAVISQKPSRDICQRGTSLTIQCQVDSQVTMMFWYRQQPGQSLTLIATANQGSEATYESGFVIDKFPISRPNLTFSTLTVSNMSPEDSSIYLCNVQGKWGYGYTFGSGTRLTVV.

The chain carries TRBV2 and TRBJ1-1; D is unclear. In germline, CDR1 is SNHLY, CDR2 FYNNEI. The V end was cut by 1 base, the J end by 1 base, with 10 bases between. The CDR3 has 15 amino acids. CDR3 residues: CASSEGRAGNTEAFF. The CDR3 coding sequence is TGTGCCAGCAGTGAAGGAAGGGCTGGGAACACTGAAGCTTTCTTT.

This clone appeared a single time. V gene TRBV4-2 combines with J gene TRBJ2-1; TRBD1 might be the D (6 bases). Germline V gene sequence: CDR1 LGHNA, CDR2 YNFKEQ. This CDR3 has 14 amino acids. The germline V and J ends were trimmed by 5 bases and 3 bases, with 11 bases remaining between them. CDR3 nucleotide sequence: TGTGCCAGCAGCATTACAGGGATCTACAATGAGCAGTTCTTC. Translated: CASSITGIYNEQFF.

The chain joins TRBV19 to TRBJ2-3; D perhaps matches TRBD2 (5 bases). There are 11 residues in the CDR3. Germline values: CDR1 LNHDA, CDR2 SQIVND (reference sequence). V was cut by 7 bases and J by 6 bases, with 8 bases left in between. CDR3 protein: CASTQRDTQYF. As DNA, the CDR3 is TGTGCCAGTACCCAGCGGGATACGCAGTATTTT.

This rearrangement joins TRBV10-2 to TRBJ1-2, with D possibly matching TRBD1 (5 bases). This CDR3 comprises 14 residues. Germline CDR1 reads WSHSY; CDR2 reads SAAADI. V lost 0 bases, J lost 3 bases, and 8 bases lay in between. The CDR3 DNA follows: TGCGCCAGCAGTGAGTCTCGGGGGGACTATGGCTACACCTTC. This translates into CASSESRGDYGYTF.

The sample holds one count of this clone. This chain uses TRBV14 with TRBJ2-5; D not resolved. The germline CDR1 and CDR2 sequences are SGHDN and FVKESK. CDR3 length: 12 residues. V lost 2 bases and J 2 bases, leaving 3 bases between the germline ends. The CDR3: CASSQHQETQYF. CDR3 bases: TGTGCCAGCAGCCAACATCAAGAGACCCAGTACTTC.

The chain carries TRBV5-4 and TRBJ2-6, with D unclear. Germline-derived CDR1 and CDR2 are SGHNT and YYREEE (reference sequence). This CDR3 has 11 residues. Trimming took off 8 bases at V and 1 base at J, with 1 base between the two ends. DNA for the CDR3: TGTGCCAGTTCTGGGGCCAACGTCCTGACTTTC. As protein: CASSGANVLTF. The full variable domain, its missing parts supplied by reference TRBV5-4 and TRBJ2-6, is ETGVTQSPTHLIKTRGQQVTLRCSSQSGHNTVSWYQQALGQGPQFIFQYYREEENGRGNFPPRFSGLQFPNYSSELNVNALELDDSALYLCASSGANVLTFGAGSRLTVL.

This clone was found once. The V call is TRBV5-5, the J call TRBJ2-2; D could derive from TRBD1 or TRBD2 (5 bases each). Looked up from germline, CDR1 is SGHKS and CDR2 is YYEKEE (reference sequence). This CDR3 is 20 amino acids long. Trimming removed 4 bases at V and 2 bases at J, with 27 bases between. The CDR3 DNA is TGTGCCAGCAGCACAAGGACGCCCGCTAGTAAAGGGACCAACACCGGGGAGCTGTTTTTT. Protein sequence: CASSTRTPASKGTNTGELFF. The complete variable domain, with remaining parts taken from reference TRBV5-5 and TRBJ2-2, reads DAGVTQSPTHLIKTRGQQVTLRCSPISGHKSVSWYQQVLGQGPQFIFQYYEKEERGRGNFPDRFSARQFPNYSSELNVNALLLGDSALYLCASSTRTPASKGTNTGELFFGEGSRLTVL.

This rearrangement joins TRBV6-4 to TRBJ2-1, with 12 nucleotides matching TRBD1. CDR3 length equals 15 residues. After removal of 5 bases from V and 7 bases from J, the junction contained 6 bases not matched to a gene. Germline-derived CDR1 and CDR2 are MRHNA and SNTAGT. The CDR3, as DNA: TGTGCCAGCAGTCCGGGACAGGGGGCTCGAAATGAGCAGTTCTTC. This codes for CASSPGQGARNEQFF.

This clone rates as medium-sized. The junction does not match germline at one end; this may be a read error. The chain joins TRBV7-8 to TRBJ2-7, with D perhaps given as TRBD1 or TRBD2 (6 bases each). CDR1 and CDR2 (germline): SGHVS, FQNEAQ. CDR3 length: 11 amino acids. The CDR3 spells CASSLGGTPSF. DNA of the CDR3: TGTGCCAGCAGCCTAGGGGGGACTCCATCCTTC.

V usage is TRBV6-4 and J usage is TRBJ1-5, with a possible D match to TRBD1 (5 bases). With 5 bases removed from V and 5 bases from J, the gap between germline ends came to 10 bases. Germline values: CDR1 MRHNA, CDR2 SNTAGT. This CDR3 comprises 13 residues. The chain's CDR3 is CASSRDGYQPQHF. CDR3 DNA sequence: TGTGCCAGCAGTAGGGACGGCTATCAGCCCCAGCATTTT.

The J gene is TRBJ2-7, the V gene TRBV28; D gene unclear. The CDR3 covers 11 residues. V was cut by 4 bases and J by 2 bases, with 3 bases left in between. The germline gives CDR1 MDHEN, CDR2 SYDVKM. CDR3 in amino acids: CASSSPYEQYF. DNA for the CDR3: TGTGCCAGCAGTTCCCCCTACGAGCAGTACTTC. Based on the CDR3 plus reference TRBV28 and TRBJ2-7, the full variable domain is DVKVTQSSRYLVKRTGEKVFLECVQDMDHENMFWYRQDPGLGLRLIYFSYDVKMKEKGDIPEGYSVSREKKERFSLILESASTNQTSMYLCASSSPYEQYFGPGTRLTVT.

The chain couples TRBV4-1 to TRBJ2-7; TRBD1 matches at 7 bases. Unmatched junction bases numbered 10, after V lost 5 bases and J lost 6 bases. The germline CDR1 and CDR2 sequences are MGHRA and YSYEKL. The CDR3 is made up of 14 amino acids. CDR3 DNA: TGCGCCAGCAGCGCCTCGACAGGGTTCGGCGAGCAGTACTTC. Translated: CASSASTGFGEQYF.

The V gene is TRBV20-1, the J gene TRBJ2-5; no clear D gene. CDR1 and CDR2 (germline): DFQATT, SNEGSKA (reference sequence). The CDR3 sequence is 11 residues long. With 5 bases removed from V and 5 bases from J, the gap between germline ends came to 9 bases. The CDR3 sequence: CSASNLETQYF. The DNA for the CDR3 is TGCAGTGCTTCGAATTTGGAGACCCAGTACTTC.

The chain has TRBV7-6 and TRBJ2-2; 7 bases are shared with TRBD2. Unmatched junction bases numbered 3, after V lost 3 bases and J lost 5 bases. Germline V gene sequence: CDR1 SGHVS, CDR2 FNYEAQ. The CDR3 runs to 14 residues. CDR3 amino acids: CASSLEGGTGELFF. The CDR3 DNA follows: TGTGCCAGCAGCTTGGAGGGAGGGACCGGGGAGCTGTTTTTT.

The V gene is TRBV6-1, the J gene TRBJ1-2; D possibly corresponds to TRBD1 (5 bases). The CDR3 covers 14 residues. CDR1 and CDR2 from the germline V gene are MNHNS and SASEGT. The V and J ends lost 0 bases and 7 bases respectively, with 12 bases between them. The CDR3 region is CASSEALGHTGYTF. The DNA for the CDR3 is TGTGCCAGCAGTGAAGCCCTAGGACATACTGGCTACACCTTC.

The rearrangement uses TRBV11-3 and TRBJ1-1, with D possibly being TRBD1 (6 bases). Trimming pared 3 bases from V and 2 bases from J, leaving 10 bases between. Germline CDR1 SGHNT, CDR2 YENEEA. The CDR3 runs to 14 residues. CDR3 protein: CASSFSRGNTEAFF. The CDR3 DNA reads as TGTGCCAGCAGCTTCTCCAGGGGCAACACTGAAGCTTTCTTT.

J is TRBJ1-1 and V is TRBV6-1; weak D call: TRBD1 (5 bases). The germline V gene encodes CDR1 MNHNS and CDR2 SASEGT. V was pared by 0 bases and J by 10 bases, with 18 bases between. The CDR3 is 15 residues long. CDR3 sequence reads: CASSEALFSLQGAFF. The CDR3 DNA follows: TGTGCCAGCAGTGAAGCGTTGTTTTCTTTGCAGGGAGCTTTCTTT.